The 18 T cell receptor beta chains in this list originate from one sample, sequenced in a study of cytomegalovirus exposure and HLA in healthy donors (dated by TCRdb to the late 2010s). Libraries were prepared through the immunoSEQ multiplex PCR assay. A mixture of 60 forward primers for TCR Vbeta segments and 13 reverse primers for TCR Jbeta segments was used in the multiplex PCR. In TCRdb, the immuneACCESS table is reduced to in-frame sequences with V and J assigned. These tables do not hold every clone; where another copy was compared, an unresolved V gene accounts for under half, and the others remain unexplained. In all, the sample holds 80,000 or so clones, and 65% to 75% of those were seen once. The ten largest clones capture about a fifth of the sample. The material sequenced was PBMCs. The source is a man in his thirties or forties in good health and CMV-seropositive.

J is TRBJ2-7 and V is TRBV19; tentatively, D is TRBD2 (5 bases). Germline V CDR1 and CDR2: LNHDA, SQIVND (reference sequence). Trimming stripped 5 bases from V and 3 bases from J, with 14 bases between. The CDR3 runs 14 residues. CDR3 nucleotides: TGTGCCAGTAGTGACTATTCAACAGACTACGAGCAGTACTTC. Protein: CASSDYSTDYEQYF.

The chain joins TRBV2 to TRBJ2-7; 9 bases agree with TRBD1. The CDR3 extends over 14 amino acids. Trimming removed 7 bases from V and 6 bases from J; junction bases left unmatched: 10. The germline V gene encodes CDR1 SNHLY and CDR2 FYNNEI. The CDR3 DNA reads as TGTGCCAGCAATTTGGGACAGGGAAGCGGCGAGCAGTACTTC. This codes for CASNLGQGSGEQYF.

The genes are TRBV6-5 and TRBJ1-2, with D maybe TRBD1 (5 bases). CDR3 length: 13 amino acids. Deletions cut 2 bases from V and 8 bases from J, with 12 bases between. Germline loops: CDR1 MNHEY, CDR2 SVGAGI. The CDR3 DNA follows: TGTGCCAGCAGTTACCTCAGGGTAGAAGGCTACACCTTC. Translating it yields CASSYLRVEGYTF.

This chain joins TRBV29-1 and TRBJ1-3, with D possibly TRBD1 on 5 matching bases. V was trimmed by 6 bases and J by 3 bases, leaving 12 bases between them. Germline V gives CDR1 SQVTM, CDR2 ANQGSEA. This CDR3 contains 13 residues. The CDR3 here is CSVNQGNGNTIYF. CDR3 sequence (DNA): TGCAGCGTGAACCAGGGAAATGGAAACACCATATATTTT.

CDR3 residues: CASSREITDTQYF. The CDR3, as DNA: TGTGCCAGCAGCCGGGAGATCACAGATACGCAGTATTTT. This chain connects TRBV4-2 to TRBJ2-3, with a possible D match to TRBD2 (5 bases). Trimming left V 4 bases short and J 2 bases short, with 7 bases between. CDR1 is LGHNA and CDR2 is YNFKEQ in the germline V gene. CDR3 size: 13 residues.

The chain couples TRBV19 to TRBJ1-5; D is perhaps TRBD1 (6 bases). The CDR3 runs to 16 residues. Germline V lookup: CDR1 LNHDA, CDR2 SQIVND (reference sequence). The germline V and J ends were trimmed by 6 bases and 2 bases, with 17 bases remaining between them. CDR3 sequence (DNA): TGTGCCAGTAGAACGGACAGAGCAAGAGGCAATCAGCCCCAGCATTTT. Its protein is CASRTDRARGNQPQHF.

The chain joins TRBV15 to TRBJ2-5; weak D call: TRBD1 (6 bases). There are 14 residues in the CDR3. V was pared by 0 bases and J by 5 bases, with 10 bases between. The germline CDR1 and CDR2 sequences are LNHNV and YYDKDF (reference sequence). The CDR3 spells CATSRDQGLETQYF. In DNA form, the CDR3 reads TGTGCCACCAGCAGAGATCAGGGGCTGGAGACCCAGTACTTC. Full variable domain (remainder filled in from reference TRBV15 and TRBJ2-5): DAMVIQNPRYQVTQFGKPVTLSCSQTLNHNVMYWYQQKSSQAPKLLFHYYDKDFNNEADTPDNFQSRRPNTSFCFLDIRSPGLGDTAMYLCATSRDQGLETQYFGPGTRLLVL.

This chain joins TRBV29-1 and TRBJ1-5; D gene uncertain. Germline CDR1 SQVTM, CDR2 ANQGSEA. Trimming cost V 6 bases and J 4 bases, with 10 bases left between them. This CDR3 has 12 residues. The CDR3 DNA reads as TGCAGCGTCGGCGGGGAAAATCAGCCCCAGCATTTT. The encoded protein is CSVGGENQPQHF.

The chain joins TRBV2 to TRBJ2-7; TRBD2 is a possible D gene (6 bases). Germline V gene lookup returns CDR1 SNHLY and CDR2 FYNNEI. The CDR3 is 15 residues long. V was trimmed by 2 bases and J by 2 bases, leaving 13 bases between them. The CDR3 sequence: CASSELAGNTYEQYF. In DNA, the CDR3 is TGTGCCAGCAGTGAACTTGCGGGGAATACCTACGAGCAGTACTTC.

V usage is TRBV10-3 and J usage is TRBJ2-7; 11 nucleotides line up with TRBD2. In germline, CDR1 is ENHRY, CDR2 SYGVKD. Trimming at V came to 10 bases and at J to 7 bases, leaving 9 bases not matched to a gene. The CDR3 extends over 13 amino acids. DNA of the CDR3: TGTGCCACAAAATTAGCGGGGGGGTCTGAGCAGTACTTC. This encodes CATKLAGGSEQYF.

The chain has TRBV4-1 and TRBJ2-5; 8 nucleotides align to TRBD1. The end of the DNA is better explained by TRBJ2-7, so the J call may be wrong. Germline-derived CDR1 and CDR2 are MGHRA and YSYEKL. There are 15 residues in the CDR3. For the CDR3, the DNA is TGCGCCAGCAGCCAAGGGCAGGGGGCAACCTACGAGCAGTACTTC. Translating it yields CASSQGQGATYEQYF.

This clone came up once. DNA for the CDR3: TGTGCCAGCAGTGAAGCAGGGGAACAGGATGCTTTCTTT. This sequence encodes CASSEAGEQDAFF. V and J are TRBV2 and TRBJ1-1, with D tentatively TRBD1 (5 bases). Per the germline V gene, CDR1 is SNHLY and CDR2 is FYNNEI. Trimming removed 0 bases at V and 11 bases at J, with 13 bases between. CDR3 length: 13 amino acids.

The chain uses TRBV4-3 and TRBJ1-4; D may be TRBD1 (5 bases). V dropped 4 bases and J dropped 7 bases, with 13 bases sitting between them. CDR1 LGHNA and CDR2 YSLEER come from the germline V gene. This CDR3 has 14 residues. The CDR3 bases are TGCGCCAGCAGCCCCCCTGGGGCGAGTGAAAAACTGTTTTTT. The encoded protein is CASSPPGASEKLFF.

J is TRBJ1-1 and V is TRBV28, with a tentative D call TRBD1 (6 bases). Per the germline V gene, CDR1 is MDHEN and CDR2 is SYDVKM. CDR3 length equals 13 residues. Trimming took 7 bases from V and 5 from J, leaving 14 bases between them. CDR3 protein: CASTRGARTEAFF. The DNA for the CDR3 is TGTGCCAGCACCCGGGGGGCGAGGACTGAAGCTTTCTTT.

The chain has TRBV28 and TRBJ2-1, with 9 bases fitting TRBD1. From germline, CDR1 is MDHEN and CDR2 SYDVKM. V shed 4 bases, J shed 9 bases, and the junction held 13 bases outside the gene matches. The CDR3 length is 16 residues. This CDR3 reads CASSSDTGQGEGEQFF. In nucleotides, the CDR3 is TGTGCCAGCAGTTCAGACACGGGACAGGGTGAGGGTGAGCAGTTCTTC.

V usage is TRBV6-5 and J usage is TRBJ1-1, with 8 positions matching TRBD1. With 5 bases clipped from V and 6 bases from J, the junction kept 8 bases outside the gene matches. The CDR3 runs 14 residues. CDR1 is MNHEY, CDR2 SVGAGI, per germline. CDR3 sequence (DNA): TGTGCCAGCAGTCACGGACAGGGTGTGGCTGAAGCTTTCTTT. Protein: CASSHGQGVAEAFF.

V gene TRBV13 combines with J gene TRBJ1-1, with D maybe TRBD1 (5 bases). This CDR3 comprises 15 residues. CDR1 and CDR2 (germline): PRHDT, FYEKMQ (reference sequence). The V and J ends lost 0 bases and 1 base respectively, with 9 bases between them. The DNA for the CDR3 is TGTGCCAGCAGCTTAGGGCGGGGACGGAACACTGAAGCTTTCTTT. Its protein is CASSLGRGRNTEAFF.

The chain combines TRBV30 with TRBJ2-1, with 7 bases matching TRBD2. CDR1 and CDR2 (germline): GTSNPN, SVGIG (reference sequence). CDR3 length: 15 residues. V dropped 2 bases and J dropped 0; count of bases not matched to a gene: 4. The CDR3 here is CAWSRAGLSYNEQFF. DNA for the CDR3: TGTGCCTGGAGTAGAGCGGGGCTCTCCTACAATGAGCAGTTCTTC.